Listed here is a single TCR beta chain. The target antigen is unknown. These data originate in a study of shared clonotypes between healthy human individuals. Overall study findings and caveats: Clonotypes shared by all four sorted-subset donors had higher generation probabilities than non-shared clonotypes. The diversity represented, both genetic and in exposure history, was limited by few donors. It was expected that sequencing depth would affect clonotype sharing among donors. Tissues were not sampled, only blood, and their repertoires likely differ.

Assay used: immunoSEQ multiplex PCR; TCRdb lists only in-frame clones, some missing. The sample yields 2 million to 3 million clones, approximately 94% seen once. Unmatched junction bases numbered 12, after V lost 6 bases and J lost 9 bases. This CDR3 spans 14 amino acids. Germline loops: CDR1 MDHEN, CDR2 SYDVKM. The chain recombines TRBV28 with TRBJ2-3; 7 nucleotides match TRBD2. This receptor was taken from a man aged 18-30 years in good health. Some clones in this sample may be carry-over from other donors' samples. What was sequenced was naive CD4+ T cells from PBMCs. Subset described: CD45RA+ positively selected. CDR3 region: CASRRFGGGGTQYF. The CDR3 bases are TGTGCCAGCAGGCGTTTTGGGGGGGGAGGAACGCAGTATTTT.